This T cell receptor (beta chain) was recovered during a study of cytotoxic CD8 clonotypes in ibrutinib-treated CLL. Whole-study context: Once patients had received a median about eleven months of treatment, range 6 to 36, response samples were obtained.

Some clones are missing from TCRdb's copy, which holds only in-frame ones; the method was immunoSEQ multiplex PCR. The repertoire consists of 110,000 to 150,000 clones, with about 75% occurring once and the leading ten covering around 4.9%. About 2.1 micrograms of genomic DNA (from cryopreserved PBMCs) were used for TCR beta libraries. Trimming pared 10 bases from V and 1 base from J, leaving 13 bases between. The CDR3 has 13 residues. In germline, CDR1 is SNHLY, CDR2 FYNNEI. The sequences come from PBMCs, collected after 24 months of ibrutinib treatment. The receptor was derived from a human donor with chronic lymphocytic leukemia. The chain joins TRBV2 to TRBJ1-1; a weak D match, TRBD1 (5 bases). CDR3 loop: CATGEQPNTEAFF. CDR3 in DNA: TGTGCCACGGGGGAGCAACCGAACACTGAAGCTTTCTTT.